These 32 T cell receptor beta chains originate from one sample sequenced in a study of spatial heterogeneity in lung cancer. Regarding time point: sample taken at primary tumor resection. Unsorted whole RNA of tumor, nontumor lung or frozen PBMC was sequenced. TCRdb re-called the 5' RACE reads through MiXCR, storing one row per CDR3 protein. The data show around 41,000 distinct CDR3 sequences, approximately 6.5% seen once. The sample in question was PBMCs, obtained at surgery. The receptor source for this set is a female donor with early-stage non-small cell lung cancer.

This clonotype appeared many times. This sequence joins TRBV5-1 and TRBJ2-5; D remains unclear. V lost 5 bases and J lost 9, with 17 bases in between. This CDR3 contains 13 residues. From germline, CDR1 is SGHRS and CDR2 YFSETQ. CDR3 nucleotide sequence: TGCGCCAGCAGTAGCCGAATCCCGGAACCCCAGTACTTC. Protein: CASSSRIPEPQYF.

The rearrangement uses TRBV5-6 and TRBJ1-5; D not certain. CDR1 and CDR2 from the germline V gene are SGHDT and YYEEEE. The ends were cut back, 0 bases at V and 2 bases at J, with 12 bases in the middle. The length of the CDR3 is 16 residues. CDR3 DNA sequence: TGTGCCAGCAGCTTGGACCGGGGATCGGGCAATCAGCCCCAGCATTTT. Protein product: CASSLDRGSGNQPQHF.

This clonotype appeared many times. V and J are TRBV24-1 and TRBJ2-5; TRBD2 might be the D (6 bases). CDR3 size: 14 residues. From germline, CDR1 is KGHDR and CDR2 SFDVKD. Deletions cut 4 bases from V and 5 bases from J, with 13 bases between. This chain's CDR3 is CATSEPGVGETQYF. CDR3 sequence (DNA): TGTGCCACCAGTGAACCGGGGGTCGGGGAGACCCAGTACTTC.

This chain connects TRBV12-3 or TRBV12-4 to TRBJ2-3; 13 bases are shared with TRBD2. The CDR3 length is 17 residues. The V segment lost 3 bases and the J segment 7 bases; nucleotides outside the gene matches: 10. In nucleotides, the CDR3 is TGTGCCAGCAGTTTGAGGACTAGCGGGGGAGAGAGGTATACGCAGTATTTT. This codes for CASSLRTSGGERYTQYF.

The chain uses TRBV5-4 and TRBJ2-2; D gene uncertain. The CDR3 runs to 15 residues. In germline, CDR1 is SGHNT, CDR2 YYREEE (reference sequence). Trimming took 1 base from V and 0 from J, leaving 7 bases between them. CDR3 in amino acids: CASSLWQSNTGELFF. Here the CDR3 DNA reads TGTGCCAGCAGCTTGTGGCAATCGAACACCGGGGAGCTGTTTTTT.

This clonotype was recorded many times. This chain joins TRBV11-2 and TRBJ2-3; 8 bases line up with TRBD2. CDR1 is SGHAT and CDR2 is FQNNGV in the germline V gene. The length of the CDR3 is 16 residues. J lost 3 bases, V lost 1 base, and 6 bases had no gene match. CDR3 protein: CASSLAGGAYTDTQYF. CDR3 nucleotides: TGTGCCAGCAGCTTAGCCGGGGGGGCGTATACAGATACGCAGTATTTT.

This chain links TRBV7-9 with TRBJ2-1; D is ambiguous. CDR3 size: 13 residues. Trimming cost V 5 bases and J 7 bases, with 12 bases left between them. The germline V gene has CDR1 SEHNR and CDR2 FQNEAQ (reference sequence). CDR3 sequence reads: CASSPSPGNEQFF. Written as DNA, the CDR3 is TGTGCCAGCAGCCCGAGCCCTGGGAATGAGCAGTTCTTC.

There are many counts of this clonotype. The chain is built from TRBV20-1 and TRBJ1-5; 8 bases match TRBD1. The CDR3 consists of 14 residues. V shed 6 bases and J 2 bases; nucleotides not matched to a gene: 6. The germline gives CDR1 DFQATT, CDR2 SNEGSKA (reference sequence). CDR3 sequence: CSAIDRGGNQPQHF. CDR3 nucleotide sequence: TGCAGTGCAATTGACAGGGGTGGCAATCAGCCCCAGCATTTT.

The genes are TRBV4-1 and TRBJ1-5; D is possibly TRBD1 (5 bases). The length of the CDR3 is 17 residues. V was shortened by 0 bases and J by 4 bases, with 16 bases between the two germline ends. Per germline, CDR1 MGHRA and CDR2 YSYEKL. CDR3 amino acids: CASSQDSRGRTNQPQHF. The DNA of the CDR3 is TGCGCCAGCAGCCAAGATTCGCGGGGCAGGACAAATCAGCCCCAGCATTTT.

This clonotype was seen repeatedly, ten times or more. The junction differs from germline at one of its ends, possibly a read error. The chain is built from TRBV7-2 and TRBJ1-3; D unresolved. The CDR3 length is 13 residues. Germline CDR1 and CDR2: SGHTA and FQGNSA. CDR3 sequence: CASSLIFGKDLDF. The DNA for the CDR3 is TGTGCCAGCAGCTTAATCTTCGGGAAGGACCTGGATTTT.

This clonotype was seen many times. V usage is TRBV2 and J usage is TRBJ2-3; 7 nucleotides line up with TRBD2. The CDR3 runs to 14 residues. V shed 3 bases and J 9 bases; nucleotides not matched to a gene: 9. Germline CDR1 reads SNHLY; CDR2 reads FYNNEI. DNA for the CDR3: TGTGCCAGCAGTGATGTTGCGGGGGATATCACGCAGTATTTT. It specifies CASSDVAGDITQYF.

At least ten counts were recorded for this clonotype. The chain joins TRBV7-8 to TRBJ2-3; 10 bases match TRBD2. Trimming removed 4 bases from V and 5 bases from J; junction bases left unmatched: 9. Germline V CDR1 and CDR2: SGHVS, FQNEAQ. This CDR3 is built from 16 residues. The CDR3 region is CASSYPSGGGLDTQYF. CDR3 nucleotide sequence: TGTGCCAGCAGCTACCCTAGCGGGGGAGGCCTAGATACGCAGTATTTT.

This clonotype was counted between two and nine times. The chain joins TRBV7-2 to TRBJ1-3, with D tentatively TRBD1 (6 bases). Trimming stripped 5 bases from V and 1 base from J, with 15 bases between. The CDR3 is 16 amino acids. CDR1 SGHTA and CDR2 FQGNSA come from the germline V gene. CDR3 nucleotides: TGTGCCAGCAGCCGTACTGGGGGCCGGTCTGGAAACACCATATATTTT. Its translation is CASSRTGGRSGNTIYF.

The chain uses TRBV10-2 and TRBJ1-1; D is ambiguous. CDR3 length: 12 residues. Trimming removed 3 bases from V and 6 bases from J, with 8 bases in between. Germline V gene data show CDR1 as WSHSY and CDR2 as SAAADI. The CDR3 region has the DNA TGCGCCAGCAGTGACCACCCACCTGAAGCTTTCTTT. Its protein product is CASSDHPPEAFF.

The chain has TRBV6-2 or TRBV6-3 and TRBJ1-2; a possible D gene is TRBD1 (5 bases). Germline CDR1 MNHEY, CDR2 SVGEGT. Trimming removed 0 bases at V and 6 bases at J, with 20 bases between. The CDR3 is made up of 17 amino acids. The CDR3: CASSYSQYRQPGDGYTF. As DNA, the CDR3 is TGTGCCAGCAGTTACTCCCAATACAGACAGCCGGGCGATGGCTACACCTTC.

The sample holds many counts of this clonotype. The chain carries TRBV7-9 and TRBJ1-3; D gene uncertain. The CDR3 has 15 amino acids. Trimming stripped 5 bases from V and 0 bases from J, with 11 bases between. CDR1 and CDR2 from the germline V gene are SEHNR and FQNEAQ (reference sequence). The CDR3 is CASSKQLNSGNTIYF. As DNA, the CDR3 is TGTGCCAGCAGCAAACAGCTAAACTCTGGAAACACCATATATTTT.

This clonotype came up a few times. The rearrangement joins TRBV7-8 to TRBJ2-7; no clear D gene. The CDR3 is 14 residues long. Germline CDR1 and CDR2: SGHVS and FQNEAQ. The V end lost 0 bases, the J end lost 2 bases, and 8 bases lay between the germline ends. This chain's CDR3 is CASSLASLTYEQYF. In DNA form, the CDR3 reads TGTGCCAGCAGCTTAGCCTCCTTGACCTACGAGCAGTACTTC.

This clonotype came up a few times. The chain combines TRBV5-1 with TRBJ2-7, with D possibly being TRBD2 (5 bases). The V end was cut by 3 bases, the J end by 0 bases, with 13 bases between. Germline V CDR1 and CDR2: SGHRS, YFSETQ. The CDR3 spans 15 residues. The CDR3 DNA reads TGCGCCAGCAGCTCAGCGGCCGGAAACTCCTACGAGCAGTACTTC. Its translation: CASSSAAGNSYEQYF.

This clonotype was counted many times. V and J are TRBV29-1 and TRBJ2-3; D unresolved. Trimming cost V 7 bases and J 5 bases, with 13 bases left between them. This CDR3 is 12 amino acids long. Germline V lookup: CDR1 SQVTM, CDR2 ANQGSEA. The CDR3 loop reads CSARLARDTQYF. The CDR3, as DNA: TGCAGCGCACGGCTGGCGAGAGATACGCAGTATTTT.

V gene TRBV25-1 combines with J gene TRBJ2-7; D not certain. The CDR3 extends over 14 amino acids. V was shortened by 2 bases and J by 2 bases, with 10 bases between the two germline ends. CDR1 is MGHDK and CDR2 is SYGVNS in the germline V gene. The CDR3 nucleotides are TGTGCCAGCAGTGAACAGACGGTTACCTACGAGCAGTACTTC. Translating gives CASSEQTVTYEQYF.

This clonotype came up many times. The J gene is TRBJ2-5, the V gene TRBV28; tentative D call: TRBD1 (6 bases). CDR1 MDHEN and CDR2 SYDVKM come from the germline V gene. The V end was cut by 6 bases, the J end by 5 bases, with 10 bases between. The CDR3 spans 12 residues. The CDR3 DNA sequence: TGTGCCAGCAGCACAGGGAGTGAGACCCAGTACTTC. Protein product: CASSTGSETQYF.

The chain recombines TRBV7-2 with TRBJ2-2; D unresolved. Trimming left V 7 bases short and J 0 bases short, with 9 bases between. This CDR3 spans 14 amino acids. CDR1 is SGHTA and CDR2 is FQGNSA in the germline V gene. DNA for the CDR3: TGTGCCAGCAAGATTCGACCGAACACCGGGGAGCTGTTTTTT. Amino acid sequence: CASKIRPNTGELFF.

This clonotype was recorded many times. This chain joins TRBV27 and TRBJ2-1; D call uncertain. Germline lookup yields CDR1 MNHEY and CDR2 SMNVEV (reference sequence). Trimming took 2 bases from V and 7 from J, leaving 12 bases between them. The CDR3 has 14 residues. In DNA, the CDR3 is TGTGCCAGCAGTTTACTAGAGTTAAGGAATGAGCAGTTCTTC. This sequence encodes CASSLLELRNEQFF.

The sample holds many counts of this clonotype. V and J are TRBV5-1 and TRBJ1-6, with 7 bases fitting TRBD1. Germline V lookup: CDR1 SGHRS, CDR2 YFSETQ. The CDR3 runs 17 residues. The V segment lost 3 bases and the J segment 7 bases; nucleotides outside the gene matches: 13. The CDR3 region has the DNA TGCGCCAGCAGCTATAACCTAGGGGGCCTTGGGAATTCACCCCTCCACTTT. As protein: CASSYNLGGLGNSPLHF.

This clonotype was seen a few times. J is TRBJ1-2 and V is TRBV20-1; 7 bases are a match to TRBD1. After removal of 7 bases from V and 4 bases from J, the junction contained 12 bases not matched to a gene. This CDR3 has 14 residues. Germline CDR1 reads DFQATT; CDR2 reads SNEGSKA (reference sequence). The CDR3 spells CSVEPGQLSYGYTF. Here the CDR3 DNA reads TGCAGTGTCGAACCGGGACAGCTTTCCTATGGCTACACCTTC.

This clonotype was seen a handful of times. The chain recombines TRBV30 with TRBJ2-3; 9 bases match TRBD2. V lost 5 bases and J lost 3; bases outside the gene matches: 6. CDR1 GTSNPN and CDR2 SVGIG come from the germline V gene (reference sequence). There are 14 residues in the CDR3. CDR3 in amino acids: CAWRRGGTTDTQYF. The CDR3 DNA follows: TGTGCCTGGCGGCGGGGGGGAACGACAGATACGCAGTATTTT.

The chain recombines TRBV7-9 with TRBJ1-2; D remains ambiguous. The V end lost 2 bases, the J end lost 6 bases, and 7 bases lay between the germline ends. Germline V gene data show CDR1 as SEHNR and CDR2 as FQNEAQ (reference sequence). CDR3 length equals 12 residues. CDR3 residues: CASSLNGHGYTF. CDR3 DNA: TGTGCCAGCAGCTTAAACGGGCATGGCTACACCTTC.

The V gene is TRBV24-1, the J gene TRBJ2-2, with TRBD1 matching 8 bases. Germline V CDR1 and CDR2: KGHDR, SFDVKD. V was clipped by 8 bases and J by 1 base; unmatched bases: 2. This CDR3 has 14 amino acids. DNA of the CDR3: TGTGCCACCAAGACAGGGGTGAACACCGGGGAGCTGTTTTTT. Protein sequence: CATKTGVNTGELFF.

The genes are TRBV18 and TRBJ2-1; D gene unclear. The V end was cut by 3 bases, the J end by 4 bases, with 13 bases between. Looked up from germline, CDR1 is KGHSH and CDR2 is LQKENI. The CDR3 runs to 15 residues. DNA of the CDR3: TGTGCCAGCTCACCCTCTATGGATAGGTACAATGAGCAGTTCTTC. It yields the protein CASSPSMDRYNEQFF.

At least ten counts were recorded for this clonotype. V is TRBV6-1 and J is TRBJ1-5; 9 bases align to TRBD1. The CDR3 sequence is 17 residues long. V shed 3 bases, J shed 5 bases, and the junction held 11 bases outside the gene matches. The germline V gene encodes CDR1 MNHNS and CDR2 SASEGT. CDR3 DNA: TGTGCCAGCAGTGATGGGGGGGACAGGGTAACCTATCAGCCCCAGCATTTT. Translating gives CASSDGGDRVTYQPQHF.

The sample holds many counts of this clonotype. This rearrangement joins TRBV27 to TRBJ2-7, with D unresolved. V gave up 2 bases and J gave up 0 bases, with 5 bases separating them. Germline CDR1 reads MNHEY; CDR2 reads SMNVEV (reference sequence). This CDR3 contains 13 residues. DNA of the CDR3: TGTGCCAGCAGTTTAAAGTTCTCCTACGAGCAGTACTTC. Its protein product is CASSLKFSYEQYF.

J is TRBJ1-6 and V is TRBV28, with a tentative D call TRBD1 (5 bases). The V end lost 6 bases, the J end lost 6 bases, and 12 bases lay between the germline ends. CDR3 length: 14 residues. Germline CDR1 is MDHEN and CDR2 is SYDVKM. The CDR3 region is CASSGGRGNSPLHF. The CDR3 DNA sequence: TGTGCCAGCAGCGGGGGACGGGGTAATTCACCCCTCCACTTT. Together with reference TRBV28 and TRBJ1-6, the CDR3 gives the full variable domain: DVKVTQSSRYLVKRTGEKVFLECVQDMDHENMFWYRQDPGLGLRLIYFSYDVKMKEKGDIPEGYSVSREKKERFSLILESASTNQTSMYLCASSGGRGNSPLHFGNGTRLTVT.